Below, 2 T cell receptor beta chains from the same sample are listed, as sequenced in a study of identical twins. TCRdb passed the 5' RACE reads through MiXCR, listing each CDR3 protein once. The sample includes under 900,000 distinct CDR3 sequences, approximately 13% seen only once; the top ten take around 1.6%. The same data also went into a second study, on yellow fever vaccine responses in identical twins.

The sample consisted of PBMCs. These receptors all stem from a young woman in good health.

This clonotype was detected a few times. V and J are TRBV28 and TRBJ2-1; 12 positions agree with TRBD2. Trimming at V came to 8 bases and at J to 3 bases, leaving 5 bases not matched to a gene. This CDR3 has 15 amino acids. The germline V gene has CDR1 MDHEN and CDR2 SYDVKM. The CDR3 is CASRLAGDGYNEQFF. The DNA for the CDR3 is TGTGCCAGCCGACTAGCGGGAGATGGCTACAATGAGCAGTTCTTC.

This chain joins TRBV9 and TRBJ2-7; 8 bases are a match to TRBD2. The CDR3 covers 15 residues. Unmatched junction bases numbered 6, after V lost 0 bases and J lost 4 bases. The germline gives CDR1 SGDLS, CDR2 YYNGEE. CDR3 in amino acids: CASSVEAAGEYEQYF. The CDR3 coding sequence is TGTGCCAGCAGCGTAGAAGCAGCGGGAGAGTACGAGCAGTACTTC.